This T cell receptor (beta chain) is drawn from a study of shared clonotypes between healthy human individuals. Findings of the study overall: An anticipated effect of sequencing depth on clonotype sharing among donors was recognized. Genetic and exposure-history diversity was limited by the few donors.

At the deep level, the assay was run. The table came from immunoSEQ multiplex PCR; TCRdb's copy has only in-frame clones and leaves some out. The data show about 490,000 clones, roughly four fifths seen once. As to this clone: Antigen unknown.

Trimming cost V 4 bases and J 4 bases, with 10 bases left between them. Germline V gives CDR1 SNHLY, CDR2 FYNNEI. The CDR3 totals 13 residues. The donor population consisted of healthy HIV-negative adults with no recent acute infections or vaccinations. This TCR derives from a woman aged 40 to 55 in good health. Some clones in this sample may be carry-over from other donors' samples. Specimen: PBMCs. The chain combines TRBV2 with TRBJ1-2; possibly TRBD1 for D (5 bases). This chain's CDR3 is CASSVSGPYGYTF. The CDR3 DNA follows: TGTGCCAGCAGTGTTTCGGGGCCCTATGGCTACACCTTC.